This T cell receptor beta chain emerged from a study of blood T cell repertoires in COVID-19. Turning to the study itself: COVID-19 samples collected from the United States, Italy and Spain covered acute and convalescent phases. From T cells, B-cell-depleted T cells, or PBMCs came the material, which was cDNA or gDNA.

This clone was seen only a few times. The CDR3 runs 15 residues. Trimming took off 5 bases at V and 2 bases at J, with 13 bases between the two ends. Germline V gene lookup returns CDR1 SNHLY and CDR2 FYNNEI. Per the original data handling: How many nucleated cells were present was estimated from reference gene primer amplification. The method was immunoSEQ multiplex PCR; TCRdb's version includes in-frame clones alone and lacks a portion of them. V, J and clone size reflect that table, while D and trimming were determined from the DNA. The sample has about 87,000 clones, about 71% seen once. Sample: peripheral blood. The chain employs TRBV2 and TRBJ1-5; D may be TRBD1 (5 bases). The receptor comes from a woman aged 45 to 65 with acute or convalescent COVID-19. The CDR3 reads CASSTRDWGNQPQHF. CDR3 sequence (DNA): TGTGCCAGCAGTACCAGGGATTGGGGCAATCAGCCCCAGCATTTT.